The text below deals with one T cell receptor (beta chain). As yet, its antigen is unknown. This entry belongs to a study of type 1 regulatory T cells. The overall study: T-allo10 is an in vitro-generated, Tr1-enriched CD4 T cell product specific for alloantigen.

Trimming removed 1 base from V and 1 base from J, with 13 bases in between. The CDR3 spans 16 residues. One entry per CDR3 protein results from TCRdb running MiXCR on the reads. The table lists about 62,000 distinct CDR3 sequences, less than 65% of them singletons. This TCR came from a human donor in good health. This chain uses TRBV23-1 with TRBJ1-1; D is possibly TRBD1 (6 bases). TRBV23-1 is reported as an ORF; its role is uncertain. The sample consisted of cultured non-Tr1 T cells, either the whole culture or a sorted T cell fraction (not recorded which). This chain's CDR3 is CASSQYSQGKNTEAFF. In DNA form, the CDR3 reads TGCGCCAGCAGTCAATACTCCCAGGGGAAGAACACTGAAGCTTTCTTT.